These T cell receptor beta chains were read from a single sample in a study of shared clonotypes between healthy human individuals. Measured with immunoSEQ multiplex PCR; TCRdb has only the in-frame clones, and not every one. The table has about 600,000 clones, approximately 97% seen once. The specimen was naive CD4+ T cells sorted from blood. Receptor source: a woman in her 30s in good health. Both conserved end residues are part of each CDR3. A D gene is named only where the DNA matches it firmly. A clone size is listed for some rows: how often the clone was seen (once, few, many), or a class if it is expanded.

d_gene	j_gene	v_gene	abundance	len	CDR3nt	CDR3aa
TRBD2	TRBJ2-6	TRBV27	NA	18	TGTGCCAGCAGTTTGGGGGGACTAGCGGGCTCTGGGGCCAACGTCCTGACTTTC	CASSLGGLAGSGANVLTF
TRBD2	TRBJ2-1	TRBV4-1	NA	16	TGCGCCAGCAGCCAAGGGAGGGGAGGGGCCTACAATGAGCAGTTCTTC	CASSQGRGGAYNEQFF
NA	TRBJ1-2	TRBV5-4	NA	13	TGTGCCAGCTCCGGTGGGGGTAACTATGGCTACACCTTC	CASSGGGNYGYTF
TRBD1	TRBJ2-1	TRBV18	NA	14	TGTGCCAGCTCACGTAGGGACAGGGAGAATGAGCAGTTCTTC	CASSRRDRENEQFF
NA	TRBJ1-3	TRBV28	once	14	TGTGCCAGCAGTACCCGGACAGTGAGAAACACCATATATTTT	CASSTRTVRNTIYF
NA	TRBJ1-1	TRBV6-5	NA	12	TGTGCCAGCAGCTCGAGGATCCGGGAAGCTTTCTTT	CASSSRIREAFF
TRBD2	TRBJ2-3	TRBV2	NA	14	TGTGCCAGCAGGACTAGCGGGAGCACAGATACGCAGTATTTT	CASRTSGSTDTQYF
TRBD2	TRBJ2-7	TRBV4-1	NA	15	TGCGCCAGCAGAACAACTAGCGGGAGATCCTACGAGCAGTACTTC	CASRTTSGRSYEQYF
NA	TRBJ2-3	TRBV5-1	NA	12	TGCGCCAGCAGAACTGGCACAGCCACGCAGTATTTT	CASRTGTATQYF
TRBD2	TRBJ2-2	TRBV4-1	NA	18	TGCGCCAGCAGCCATCCCCCGGGCACTAGCGGTAACACCGGGGAGCTGTTTTTT	CASSHPPGTSGNTGELFF
NA	TRBJ1-4	TRBV19	NA	13	TGTGCCAGTAGTATCTCGCATCCTGAAAAACTGTTTTTT	CASSISHPEKLFF
TRBD2	TRBJ2-1	TRBV7-3	NA	16	TGTGCCAGCAGTCAGAAGGGTACTAGCGCCCACAATGAGCAGTTCTTC	CASSQKGTSAHNEQFF
NA	TRBJ2-1	TRBV4-1	once	13	TGCGCCAGCAGCCAAGTCCCCAGTCCCTGGCAGTTCTTC	CASSQVPSPWQFF
NA	TRBJ2-3	TRBV2	once	13	TGTGCCAGCGCCTGGGAGGGCACAGATACGCAGTATTTT	CASAWEGTDTQYF
NA	TRBJ1-2	TRBV20-1	NA	10	TGCAGTGCTAGGAACTATGGCTACACCTTC	CSARNYGYTF
NA	TRBJ1-1	TRBV6-5	NA	14	TGTGCCAGCAGTTACAGCGCTGGGGGGACTGAAGCTTTCTTT	CASSYSAGGTEAFF
NA	TRBJ1-5	TRBV19	NA	13	TGTGCCAGTAGTATAAGAACGGTGCCGCCCCAGCATTTT	CASSIRTVPPQHF
NA	TRBJ1-2	TRBV28	NA	14	TGTGCCAGCAGCGTAGCGGCCATCCCCTATGGCTACACCTTC	CASSVAAIPYGYTF
NA	TRBJ2-5	TRBV4-1	NA	14	TGCGCCAGCAGCCAAGTCCGGCAACAAGAGACCCAGTACTTC	CASSQVRQQETQYF
NA	TRBJ1-3	TRBV2	NA	15	TGTGCCAGCGCCCCTGGCGTCGGGTCTGGAAACACCATATATTTT	CASAPGVGSGNTIYF
NA	TRBJ1-3	TRBV11-2	NA	15	TGTGCCAGCAGCTTTATGCAGGATGCTGGAAACACCATATATTTT	CASSFMQDAGNTIYF
NA	TRBJ2-2	TRBV7-8	NA	16	TGTGCCAGCAGCTTAGAGGGGCTAGTGGTGGTCGGGGAGCTGTTTTTT	CASSLEGLVVVGELFF
NA	TRBJ2-4	TRBV19	NA	14	TGTGCCAGTAGCCTGTGGGGAGCCAAAAACATTCAGTACTTC	CASSLWGAKNIQYF
NA	TRBJ1-2	TRBV19	NA	16	TGTGCCAGTAGCAAGGGACAAAATATTCCCAACTATGGCTACACCTTC	CASSKGQNIPNYGYTF
TRBD1	TRBJ1-1	TRBV5-1	NA	20	TGCGCCAGCAGCTCCGACAGGGGGTTCGATACCTGGAGCTTGAACACTGAAGCTTTCTTT	CASSSDRGFDTWSLNTEAFF
NA	TRBJ2-7	TRBV7-3	NA	14	TGTGCCAGCAGCTTAGGTCCCCGGGGCGGCGAGCAGTACTTC	CASSLGPRGGEQYF
NA	TRBJ1-2	TRBV5-6	NA	14	TGTGCCAGCAGCTTTAATATCTGGAAGTTGGGCTACACCTTC	CASSFNIWKLGYTF
TRBD2	TRBJ2-1	TRBV5-4	NA	13	TGTGCCAGCAGCTTGCCCTTAGCGGGCGAGCAGTTCTTC	CASSLPLAGEQFF
NA	TRBJ2-7	TRBV27	NA	13	TGTGCCAGCAGTAACAGGCCAAACTACGAGCAGTACTTC	CASSNRPNYEQYF
TRBD1	TRBJ1-1	TRBV2	once	18	TGTGCCAGCAGTGAAGTGCCCGGGACAGGGGCTTCGAACACTGAAGCTTTCTTT	CASSEVPGTGASNTEAFF
NA	TRBJ1-5	TRBV6-1	NA	13	TGTGCCAGCGCCCAGCAAACCAATCAGCCCCAGCATTTT	CASAQQTNQPQHF
NA	TRBJ1-1	TRBV6-6	NA	12	TGTGCCAGCAGTTATCCGGGTGGTGAAGCTTTCTTT	CASSYPGGEAFF
NA	TRBJ2-7	TRBV2	NA	12	TGTGCCAGCAGTGACAGCCCCTACGAGCAGTACTTC	CASSDSPYEQYF
TRBD2	TRBJ2-7	TRBV9	NA	16	TGTGCCAGCAGCCCCCTGAGTAGCGGGAGCTCCTACGAGCAGTACTTC	CASSPLSSGSSYEQYF
NA	TRBJ2-3	TRBV29-1	once	15	TGCAGCGTTGAAGGATGGCAGGGGGGGACAGATACGCAGTATTTT	CSVEGWQGGTDTQYF
NA	TRBJ1-4	TRBV19	NA	14	TGTGCCAGTAGTATAAGGGGCCGGGCGGCAAAACTGTTTTTT	CASSIRGRAAKLFF
TRBD1	TRBJ2-7	TRBV5-1	NA	19	TGCGCCAGCAGCTTGGCACACAGGACAGGGATTAGAGTAGACGACGAGCAGTACTTC	CASSLAHRTGIRVDDEQYF
NA	TRBJ1-5	TRBV4-1	NA	12	TGCGCCAGCAGTGATCCGGGTCAGCCCCAGCATTTT	CASSDPGQPQHF
NA	TRBJ2-3	TRBV14	NA	13	TGTGCCAGCAGCCGGGCCTCCACAGATACGCAGTATTTT	CASSRASTDTQYF
NA	TRBJ1-3	TRBV5-1	NA	13	TGCGCCAGCAGCGCGGACTTTGGAAACACCATATATTTT	CASSADFGNTIYF
TRBD1	TRBJ2-1	TRBV7-8	once	15	TGTGCCAGCAGCGAAGACAGGGGACCCTACAATGAGCAGTTCTTC	CASSEDRGPYNEQFF
NA	TRBJ2-5	TRBV29-1	once	12	TGCAGCGTTGAAAAGACCGGGGAGACCCAGTACTTC	CSVEKTGETQYF
TRBD1	TRBJ2-3	TRBV5-1	NA	18	TGCGCCAGCAGCTTGAGTGTTATGGGGACAGGGGGCACAGATACGCAGTATTTT	CASSLSVMGTGGTDTQYF
NA	TRBJ2-2	TRBV6-5	NA	15	TGTGCCAGCAAGAGGTCAGGGGTGGGGACCGGGGAGCTGTTTTTT	CASKRSGVGTGELFF
NA	TRBJ1-3	TRBV11-2	NA	14	TGTGCCAGCAGCCCAAGCTACTCTGGAAACACCATATATTTT	CASSPSYSGNTIYF
NA	TRBJ1-3	TRBV7-2	NA	15	TGTGCCAGCAGCCCCTCATTGGGGCCTGGAAACACCATATATTTT	CASSPSLGPGNTIYF
TRBD2	TRBJ2-5	TRBV6-1	once	16	TGTGCCAGCAGTAAAGGGACTAGCGGGAGTTTCGAGACCCAGTACTTC	CASSKGTSGSFETQYF
NA	TRBJ1-1	TRBV7-9	NA	13	TGTGCCAGCAGCCCTTTCGCGGACACTGAAGCTTTCTTT	CASSPFADTEAFF
NA	TRBJ1-2	TRBV28	NA	14	TGTGCCAGCAGCCTGGGGGCAAGGAGCTATGGCTACACCTTC	CASSLGARSYGYTF
TRBD2	TRBJ2-3	TRBV5-1	once	16	TGCGCCAGCAGCTTGGCTAGCGGGAGGAACACAGATACGCAGTATTTT	CASSLASGRNTDTQYF
NA	TRBJ2-3	TRBV5-1	NA	14	TGCGCCAGCAGCTTGGGTTCGGAGGAGGATACGCAGTATTTT	CASSLGSEEDTQYF
TRBD2	TRBJ2-1	TRBV6-9	NA	14	TGTGCCACCTTTAGCGGGAGTAACTTCCTCTCCCAGTTCTTC	CATFSGSNFLSQFF
NA	TRBJ2-7	TRBV10-3	NA	12	TGTGCCACCTCGAGACCAGTCTACGAGCAGTACTTC	CATSRPVYEQYF